The entry below gives a single TCR beta chain sequence along with its context. The source of the sample is a study of blood T cell repertoires in COVID-19. For the study at large: Samples taken during acute and convalescent COVID-19 were collected in the United States, Italy and Spain. PBMCs, B-cell-depleted T cells, or T cells provided the cDNA or gDNA that made up the material.

How the authors handled the data: Estimation of nucleated cell counts was performed using reference gene primer amplification. Sequencing was performed with immunoSEQ multiplex PCR; in TCRdb, only in-frame clones are kept and a portion is missing. Clonal size and the V and J genes are those of that table, whereas D and trimming came from the DNA. Of 250,000 to 350,000 clones in the sample, approximately 90% were seen once. This TCR was sampled from a man between 18 and 35 years old with active or convalescent COVID-19. The sequenced sample consisted of peripheral blood.

The CDR3 protein is CATSDLAYEQFF. The CDR3 coding sequence is TGTGCCACCAGTGACTTAGCGTATGAGCAGTTCTTC. V gene TRBV24-1 combines with J gene TRBJ2-1; a weak D match, TRBD2 (5 bases). Germline V gene lookup returns CDR1 KGHDR and CDR2 SFDVKD. With 4 bases removed from V and 8 bases from J, the gap between germline ends came to 8 bases. This CDR3 region has 12 residues.